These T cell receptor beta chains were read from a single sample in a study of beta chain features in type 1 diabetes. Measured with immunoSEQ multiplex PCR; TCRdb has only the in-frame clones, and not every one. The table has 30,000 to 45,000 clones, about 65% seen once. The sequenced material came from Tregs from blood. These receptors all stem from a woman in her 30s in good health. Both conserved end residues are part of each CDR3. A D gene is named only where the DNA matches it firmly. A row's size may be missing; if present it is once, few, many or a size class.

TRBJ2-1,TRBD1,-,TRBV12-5,CASGLGAGGLHNEQFF,TGTGCTAGTGGTTTGGGTGCAGGGGGCCTTCACAATGAGCAGTTCTTC
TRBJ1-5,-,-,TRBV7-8,CASSYPTQPQHF,TGTGCCAGCAGCTACCCTACCCAGCCCCAGCATTTT
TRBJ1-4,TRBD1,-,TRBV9,CASSVGTGATNEKLFF,TGTGCCAGCAGCGTTGGGACAGGGGCAACTAATGAAAAACTGTTTTTT
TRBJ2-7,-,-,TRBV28,CASSYGPPDRPYEQYF,TGTGCCAGCAGTTACGGGCCTCCAGACAGGCCGTACGAGCAGTACTTC
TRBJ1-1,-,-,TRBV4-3,CASSQERVAEAFF,TGCGCCAGCAGCCAAGAGAGGGTCGCTGAAGCTTTCTTT
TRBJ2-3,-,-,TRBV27,CASSSRGGWTDTQYF,TGTGCCAGCAGTTCCAGAGGAGGTTGGACAGATACGCAGTATTTT
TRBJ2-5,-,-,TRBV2,CASRQEETQYF,TGTGCCAGCAGACAGGAAGAGACCCAGTACTTC
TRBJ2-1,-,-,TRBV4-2,CASSPSKGNNEQFF,TGTGCCAGCAGCCCGTCCAAGGGGAACAATGAGCAGTTCTTC
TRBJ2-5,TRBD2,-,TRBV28,CASTASGGAQYF,TGTGCCAGCACCGCCAGCGGGGGAGCCCAGTACTTC
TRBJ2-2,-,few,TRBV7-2,CASSLVRVGSGAGELFF,TGTGCCAGCAGCTTAGTTAGAGTCGGGTCCGGGGCCGGGGAGCTGTTTTTT
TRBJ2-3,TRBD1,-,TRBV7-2,CASSTRTGARVDTQYF,TGTGCCAGCAGCACTCGGACAGGGGCACGTGTAGATACGCAGTATTTT